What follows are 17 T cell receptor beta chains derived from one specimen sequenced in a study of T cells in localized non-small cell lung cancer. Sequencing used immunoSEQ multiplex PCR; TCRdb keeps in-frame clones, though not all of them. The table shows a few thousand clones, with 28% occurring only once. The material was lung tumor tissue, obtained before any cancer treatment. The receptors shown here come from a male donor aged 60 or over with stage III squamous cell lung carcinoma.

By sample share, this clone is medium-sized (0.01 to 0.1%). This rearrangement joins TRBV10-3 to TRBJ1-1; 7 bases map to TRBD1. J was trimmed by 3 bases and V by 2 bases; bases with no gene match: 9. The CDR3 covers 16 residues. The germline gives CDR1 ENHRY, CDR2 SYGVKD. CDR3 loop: CAISEPSTGEHTEAFF. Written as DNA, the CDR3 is TGTGCCATCAGTGAGCCGTCAACAGGGGAGCACACTGAAGCTTTCTTT.

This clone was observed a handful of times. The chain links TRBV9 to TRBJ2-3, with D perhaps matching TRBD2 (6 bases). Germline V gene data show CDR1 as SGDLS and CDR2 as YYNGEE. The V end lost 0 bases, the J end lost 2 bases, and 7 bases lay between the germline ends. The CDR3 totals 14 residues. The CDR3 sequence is CASSVGGTTDTQYF. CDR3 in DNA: TGTGCCAGCAGCGTAGGCGGGACCACAGATACGCAGTATTTT.

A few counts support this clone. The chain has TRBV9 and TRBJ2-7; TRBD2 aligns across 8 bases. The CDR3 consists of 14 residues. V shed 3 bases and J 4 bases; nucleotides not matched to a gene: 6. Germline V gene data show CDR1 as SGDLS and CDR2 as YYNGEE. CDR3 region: CASSEAGEGYEQYF. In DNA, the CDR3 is TGTGCCAGCAGCGAAGCGGGAGAGGGGTACGAGCAGTACTTC.

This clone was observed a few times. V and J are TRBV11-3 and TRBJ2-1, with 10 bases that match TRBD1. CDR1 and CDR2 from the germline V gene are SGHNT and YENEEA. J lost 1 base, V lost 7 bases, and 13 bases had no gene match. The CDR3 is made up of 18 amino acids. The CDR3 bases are TGTGCCAGCACGCCTCCGGGACAGGGGATAGGGTCCTACAATGAGCAGTTCTTC. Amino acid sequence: CASTPPGQGIGSYNEQFF.

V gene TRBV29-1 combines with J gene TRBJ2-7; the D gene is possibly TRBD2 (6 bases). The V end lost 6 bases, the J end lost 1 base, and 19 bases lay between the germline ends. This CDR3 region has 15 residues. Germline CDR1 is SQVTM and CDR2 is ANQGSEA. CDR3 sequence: CSVRGSRDGSYEQYF. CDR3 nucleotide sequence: TGCAGCGTCCGTGGCTCGCGGGACGGGTCCTACGAGCAGTACTTC.

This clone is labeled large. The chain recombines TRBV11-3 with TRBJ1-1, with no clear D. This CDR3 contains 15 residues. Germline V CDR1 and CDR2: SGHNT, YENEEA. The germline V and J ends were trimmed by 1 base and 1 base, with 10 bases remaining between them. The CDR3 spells CASSLGPRKNTEAFF. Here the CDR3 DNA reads TGTGCCAGCAGCTTAGGGCCACGGAAGAACACTGAAGCTTTCTTT. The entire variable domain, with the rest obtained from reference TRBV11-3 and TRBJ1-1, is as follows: EAGVVQSPRYKIIEKKQPVAFWCNPISGHNTLYWYLQNLGQGPELLIRYENEEAVDDSQLPKDRFSAERLKGVDSTLKIQPAELGDSAVYLCASSLGPRKNTEAFFGQGTRLTVV.

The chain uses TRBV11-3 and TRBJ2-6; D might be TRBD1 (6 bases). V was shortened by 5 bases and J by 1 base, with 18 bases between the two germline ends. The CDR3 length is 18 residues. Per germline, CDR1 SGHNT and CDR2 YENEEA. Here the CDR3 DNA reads TGTGCCAGCAGCCTAAGGGGGACATATACTTCTGGGGCCAACGTCCTGACTTTC. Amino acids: CASSLRGTYTSGANVLTF.

The CDR3 is CASSPLTGGNEKLFF. The CDR3 DNA sequence: TGTGCCAGCAGTCCCTTAACAGGAGGGAATGAAAAACTGTTTTTT. This rearrangement joins TRBV6-8 to TRBJ1-4; tentatively, D is TRBD1 (5 bases). V lost 5 bases to trimming and J lost 5 bases, with 15 bases between them. Germline V CDR1 and CDR2: MNHGY, SAAAGT. The CDR3 is made up of 15 amino acids.

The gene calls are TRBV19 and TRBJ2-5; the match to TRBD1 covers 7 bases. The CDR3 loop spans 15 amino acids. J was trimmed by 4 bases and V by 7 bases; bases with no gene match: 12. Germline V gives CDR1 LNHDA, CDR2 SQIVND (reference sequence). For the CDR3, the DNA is TGTGCCAGTAACCCAAGGGGAGCAGGGGGAGAGACCCAGTACTTC. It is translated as CASNPRGAGGETQYF.

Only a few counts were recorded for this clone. The chain's CDR3 is CASSLRNEQFF. CDR3 DNA: TGTGCCAGTAGTCTACGGAATGAGCAGTTCTTC. The gene calls are TRBV19 and TRBJ2-1; unclear D gene. Germline CDR1 is LNHDA and CDR2 is SQIVND (reference sequence). This CDR3 has 11 residues. Trimming took off 5 bases at V and 7 bases at J, with 6 bases between the two ends. Full variable domain (outside the CDR3, taken from reference TRBV19 and TRBJ2-1): DGGITQSPKYLFRKEGQNVTLSCEQNLNHDAMYWYRQDPGQGLRLIYYSQIVNDFQKGDIAEGYSVSREKKESFPLTVTSAQKNPTAFYLCASSLRNEQFFGPGTRLTVL.

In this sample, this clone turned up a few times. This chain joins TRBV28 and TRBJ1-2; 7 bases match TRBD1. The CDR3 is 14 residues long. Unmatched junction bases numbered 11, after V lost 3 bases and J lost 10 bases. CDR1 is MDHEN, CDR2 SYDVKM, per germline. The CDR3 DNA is TGTGCCAGCAGTTTTTACCCAGGGGGTGTATACTACACCTTC. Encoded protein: CASSFYPGGVYYTF.

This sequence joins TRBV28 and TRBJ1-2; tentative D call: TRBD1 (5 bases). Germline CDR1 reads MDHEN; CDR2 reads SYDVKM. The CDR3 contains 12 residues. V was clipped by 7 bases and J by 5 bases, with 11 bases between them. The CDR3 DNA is TGTGCCAGCACCACAGGACGATATGGCTACACCTTC. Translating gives CASTTGRYGYTF.

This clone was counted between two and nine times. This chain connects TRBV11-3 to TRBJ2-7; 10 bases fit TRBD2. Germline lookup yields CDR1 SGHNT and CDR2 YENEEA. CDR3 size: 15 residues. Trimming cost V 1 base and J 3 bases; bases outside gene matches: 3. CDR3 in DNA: TGTGCCAGCAGCTTAGGTCCTAGCGGGGGCTACGAGCAGTACTTC. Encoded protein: CASSLGPSGGYEQYF.

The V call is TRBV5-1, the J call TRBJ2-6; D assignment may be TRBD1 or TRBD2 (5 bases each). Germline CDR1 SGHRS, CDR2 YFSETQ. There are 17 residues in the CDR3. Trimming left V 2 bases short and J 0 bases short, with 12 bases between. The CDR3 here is CASSFVPGTSGANVLTF. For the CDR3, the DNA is TGCGCCAGCAGCTTTGTGCCAGGGACCTCTGGGGCCAACGTCCTGACTTTC.

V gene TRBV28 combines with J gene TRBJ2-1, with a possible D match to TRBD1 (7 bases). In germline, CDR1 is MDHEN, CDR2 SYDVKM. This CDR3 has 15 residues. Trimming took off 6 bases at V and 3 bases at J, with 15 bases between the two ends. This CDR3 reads CASSPGGTDYNEQFF. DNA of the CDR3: TGTGCCAGCAGCCCCGGCGGGACAGACTACAATGAGCAGTTCTTC.

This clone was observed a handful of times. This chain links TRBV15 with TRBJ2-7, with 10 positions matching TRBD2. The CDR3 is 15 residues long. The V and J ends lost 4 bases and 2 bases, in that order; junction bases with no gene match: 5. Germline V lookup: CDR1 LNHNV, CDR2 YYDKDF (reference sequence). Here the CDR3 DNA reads TGTGCCACCAGCACCCAAACTAGCGGGGCCTACGAGCAGTACTTC. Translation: CATSTQTSGAYEQYF.

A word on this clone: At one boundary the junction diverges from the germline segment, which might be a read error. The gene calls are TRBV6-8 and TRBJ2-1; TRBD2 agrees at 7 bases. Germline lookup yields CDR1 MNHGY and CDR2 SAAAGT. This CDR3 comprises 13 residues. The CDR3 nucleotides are TGTGCCATCAGTGTGAAGGGAGGGAATGAGCAGTTCTTC. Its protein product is CAISVKGGNEQFF.